This TCR beta chain was observed in a study of T cell responses to AZD1222 COVID-19 vaccine. Details on this clone: Its target is unknown.

Sequencing was performed with immunoSEQ multiplex PCR; in TCRdb, only in-frame clones are kept and a portion is missing. The sample yields roughly 160,000 clones, around 90% seen once. Study-wide points: Of spike-specific TCRs, nearly half reportedly target regions left unmutated in variants.

The germline V gene encodes CDR1 DFQATT and CDR2 SNEGSKA (reference sequence). Trimming cost V 6 bases and J 7 bases, with 18 bases left between them. CDR3 length equals 13 residues. The TCR originated in an adult who received the AZD1222 COVID-19 vaccine. The sequencing used peripheral blood, collected 28 days after the second AZD1222 dose. The rearrangement uses TRBV20-1 and TRBJ1-1, with no clear D. As DNA, the CDR3 is TGCAGTGCGAGTGCCGCCTTGGGGAGTGAAGCTTTCTTT. Its translation is CSASAALGSEAFF.